This T cell receptor (beta chain) is drawn from a study of blood T cell repertoires in COVID-19. Study-wide context: COVID-19 samples, acute and convalescent, were from the United States, Italy and Spain.

Donors of Cohort 3 who recovered were those that had two negative PCRs, clearance, or symptom resolution. Some clones are missing from TCRdb's copy, which holds only in-frame ones; the method was immunoSEQ multiplex PCR. Among fewer than 450,000 clones, roughly 87% were seen once, and the ten largest hold approximately 0.93%. Deletions cut 0 bases from V and 0 bases from J, with 7 bases between. Per the germline V gene, CDR1 is SGHNT and CDR2 is YYREEE (reference sequence). The CDR3 has 15 residues. The V call is TRBV5-4, the J call TRBJ2-1; D is unclear. The sequencing input was PBMCs or T cells enriched from blood (not recorded which). This clonotype was sampled from a woman in her twenties or thirties who had recovered from COVID-19. The chain's CDR3 is CASSLGLSSYNEQFF. DNA for the CDR3: TGTGCCAGCAGCTTGGGACTGAGCTCCTACAATGAGCAGTTCTTC.